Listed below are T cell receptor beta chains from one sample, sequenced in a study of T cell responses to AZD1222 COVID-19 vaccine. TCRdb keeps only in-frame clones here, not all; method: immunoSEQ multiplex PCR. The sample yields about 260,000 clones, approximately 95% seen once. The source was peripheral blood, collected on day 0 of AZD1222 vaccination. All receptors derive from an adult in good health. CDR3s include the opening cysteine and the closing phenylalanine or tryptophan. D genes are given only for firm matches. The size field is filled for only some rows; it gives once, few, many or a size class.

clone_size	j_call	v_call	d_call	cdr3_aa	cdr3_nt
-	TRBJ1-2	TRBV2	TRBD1	CASSVVQGADGYTF	TGTGCCAGCAGTGTCGTACAGGGGGCTGATGGCTACACCTTC
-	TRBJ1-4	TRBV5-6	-	CASSLAPGEKLFF	TGTGCCAGCAGCTTGGCCCCGGGGGAAAAACTGTTTTTT
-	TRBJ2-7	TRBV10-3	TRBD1	CAIRHSDRDAYEQYF	TGTGCCATCAGACATTCGGACAGGGACGCCTACGAGCAGTACTTC
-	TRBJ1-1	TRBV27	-	CASSPGTRGEAFF	TGTGCCAGCAGTCCCGGGACGAGAGGAGAAGCTTTCTTT
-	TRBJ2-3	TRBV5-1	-	CASSQLGTDTQYF	TGCGCCAGCAGCCAGCTAGGCACAGATACGCAGTATTTT
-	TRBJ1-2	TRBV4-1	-	CASSQDQKRRRGYGYTF	TGCGCCAGCAGCCAAGATCAGAAGCGGCGGAGAGGCTATGGCTACACCTTC
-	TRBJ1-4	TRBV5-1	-	CASSPTALGTTNEKLFF	TGCGCCAGCAGTCCCACCGCCTTGGGAACAACTAATGAAAAACTGTTTTTT
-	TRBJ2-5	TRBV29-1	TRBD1	CSVADRGETQYF	TGCAGCGTTGCGGACAGGGGAGAGACCCAGTACTTC
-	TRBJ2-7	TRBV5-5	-	CASSAIQGGAYEQYF	TGTGCCAGCAGCGCTATCCAGGGCGGCGCCTACGAGCAGTACTTC
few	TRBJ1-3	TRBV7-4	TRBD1	CASSLTGTGARNTIYF	TGTGCCAGCAGCTTAACCGGGACAGGGGCTAGGAACACCATATATTTT
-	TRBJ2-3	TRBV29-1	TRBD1	CSVQLDRVGTDTQYF	TGCAGCGTTCAGCTCGACAGGGTGGGTACAGATACGCAGTATTTT
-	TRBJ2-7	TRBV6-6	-	CASSYGRGSSYEQYF	TGTGCCAGCAGTTACGGGCGGGGCTCTTCCTACGAGCAGTACTTC
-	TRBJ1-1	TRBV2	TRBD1	CASSPRGVRGVNEAFF	TGTGCCAGCAGTCCAAGAGGGGTCAGGGGGGTAAATGAAGCTTTCTTT
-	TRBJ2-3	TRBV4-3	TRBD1	CASSQGPRTGTDTQYF	TGCGCCAGCAGCCAAGGGCCTCGGACAGGGACAGATACGCAGTATTTT
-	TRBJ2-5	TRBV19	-	CASSGVDRETQYF	TGTGCCAGTAGTGGAGTGGATCGAGAGACCCAGTACTTC
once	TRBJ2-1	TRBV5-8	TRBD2	CASSLTSGLNEQFF	TGTGCCAGCAGCTTAACTAGCGGACTCAATGAGCAGTTCTTC
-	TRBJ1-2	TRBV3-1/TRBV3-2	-	CASSHAPRAAEGYTF	TGTGCCAGCAGCCACGCCCCTAGAGCGGCTGAGGGCTACACCTTC
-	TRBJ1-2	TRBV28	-	CASSLPGNRGYTF	TGTGCCAGCAGTTTGCCAGGGAACCGTGGCTACACCTTC
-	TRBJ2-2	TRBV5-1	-	CASSLAGQNTGELFF	TGCGCCAGCAGCTTAGCGGGCCAGAACACCGGGGAGCTGTTTTTT
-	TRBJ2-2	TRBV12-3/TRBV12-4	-	CASRGDSTGELFF	TGTGCCAGCAGGGGTGATAGCACCGGGGAGCTGTTTTTT
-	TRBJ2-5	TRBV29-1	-	CSVGELEGGRETQYF	TGCAGCGTTGGGGAACTCGAGGGGGGACGGGAGACCCAGTACTTC
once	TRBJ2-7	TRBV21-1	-	CASSKAQGGYEQYF	TGTGCCAGCAGCAAAGCGCAGGGGGGCTACGAGCAGTACTTC
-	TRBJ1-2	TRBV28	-	CATSGQGAGYTF	TGTGCCACCTCGGGGCAGGGAGCAGGCTACACCTTC
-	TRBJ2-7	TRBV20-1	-	CSASFAGLYEQYF	TGCAGTGCTAGTTTCGCGGGACTCTACGAGCAGTACTTC
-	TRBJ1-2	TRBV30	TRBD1	CAWSVGQGLAGYTF	TGTGCCTGGAGTGTGGGACAGGGGCTGGCTGGCTACACCTTC
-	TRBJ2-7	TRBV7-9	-	CASSPDRYEQYF	TGTGCCAGCAGCCCGGACCGCTACGAGCAGTACTTC
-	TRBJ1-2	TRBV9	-	CASSPRQDLNYGYTF	TGTGCCAGCAGCCCTCGACAGGACCTTAACTATGGCTACACCTTC
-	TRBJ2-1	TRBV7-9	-	CASSLTGTLVKQFF	TGTGCCAGCAGCTTAACGGGCACTTTAGTCAAGCAGTTCTTC
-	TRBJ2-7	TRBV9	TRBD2	CASSVATSGTAEQYF	TGTGCCAGCAGCGTAGCTACTAGCGGGACCGCCGAGCAGTACTTC
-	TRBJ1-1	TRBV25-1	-	CASNPYRAGTEAFF	TGTGCCAGCAATCCCTACAGGGCTGGGACTGAAGCTTTCTTT
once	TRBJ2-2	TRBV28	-	CASISGGLRAGELFF	TGTGCCAGTATTTCCGGGGGCTTGAGAGCCGGGGAGCTGTTTTTT
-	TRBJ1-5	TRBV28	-	CASSYNSNQPQHF	TGTGCCAGCAGTTATAATAGCAATCAGCCCCAGCATTTT
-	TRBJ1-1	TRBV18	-	CASSPPGRGSLGTEAFF	TGTGCCAGCTCACCGCCGGGCAGGGGATCATTAGGGACTGAAGCTTTCTTT
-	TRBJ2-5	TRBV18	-	CASSKTGYQETQYF	TGTGCCAGCTCAAAGACAGGATACCAAGAGACCCAGTACTTC
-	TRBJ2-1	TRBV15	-	CATSRDTRHEQFF	TGTGCCACCAGCAGAGATACGCGCCATGAGCAGTTCTTC
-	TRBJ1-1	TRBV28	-	CASTPAKGGEAFF	TGTGCCAGCACCCCAGCGAAAGGGGGTGAAGCTTTCTTT
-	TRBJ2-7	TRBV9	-	CASSPHPDRISYEQYF	TGTGCCAGCAGCCCACATCCCGACAGGATCTCCTACGAGCAGTACTTC
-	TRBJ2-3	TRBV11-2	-	CASSLTWNSNPSTDTQYF	TGTGCCAGCAGCTTAACTTGGAACAGCAATCCTAGCACAGATACGCAGTATTTT
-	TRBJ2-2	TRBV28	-	CASSLQGRGTGELFF	TGTGCCAGCAGTTTGCAGGGACGCGGCACCGGGGAGCTGTTTTTT